A single sample gave rise to the 29 T cell receptor beta chains below, sequenced in a study of identical twins. TCRdb re-called the 5' RACE reads with MiXCR, one entry per CDR3 protein. The sample shows about 210,000 distinct CDR3 sequences, around 10% of them seen only once. Sample: memory (CD45RO+) T cells sorted from blood. Receptors originate from a woman under 30 in good health.

For the CDR3, the DNA is TGTGCCAGCAGTGAAGCGCGAGGCAGCTTCACCTATGGCTACACCTTC. Its protein is CASSEARGSFTYGYTF. The chain uses TRBV6-1 and TRBJ1-2; D is undetermined. This CDR3 comprises 16 residues. The V end lost 0 bases, the J end lost 4 bases, and 15 bases lay between the germline ends. Germline CDR1 reads MNHNS; CDR2 reads SASEGT.

This clonotype has more than one count but fewer than ten. This chain uses TRBV7-2 with TRBJ2-3; the D gene is possibly TRBD1 (6 bases). The CDR3 has 14 amino acids. The V end lost 5 bases, the J end lost 1 base, and 10 bases lay between the germline ends. Germline CDR1 and CDR2: SGHTA and FQGNSA. CDR3: CASSEEGGTDTQYF. DNA for the CDR3: TGTGCCAGCAGCGAAGAGGGGGGCACAGATACGCAGTATTTT.

At least ten counts were recorded for this clonotype. The chain recombines TRBV12-3 or TRBV12-4 with TRBJ1-4; D is unclear. This CDR3 is built from 14 residues. The V end was cut by 2 bases, the J end by 5 bases, with 9 bases between. CDR3 protein: CASSLSNQNEKLFF. CDR3 DNA sequence: TGTGCCAGCAGTTTATCAAACCAGAATGAAAAACTGTTTTTT.

The chain joins TRBV20-1 to TRBJ1-5; D is ambiguous. V was cut by 2 bases and J by 4 bases, with 9 bases left in between. The V gene's germline CDR1 is DFQATT and CDR2 SNEGSKA (reference sequence). The CDR3 has 13 amino acids. CDR3 sequence reads: CSARPRFNQPQHF. The CDR3 nucleotides read TGCAGTGCTAGACCGCGCTTTAATCAGCCCCAGCATTTT.

This clonotype appeared a few times. The J gene is TRBJ2-4, the V gene TRBV9; D gene uncertain. The germline CDR1 and CDR2 sequences are SGDLS and YYNGEE. The CDR3 runs to 13 residues. V lost 0 bases and J lost 6, with 7 bases in between. CDR3 region: CASSVDVGNIQYF. In nucleotides, the CDR3 is TGTGCCAGCAGCGTAGATGTCGGAAACATTCAGTACTTC.

The chain is built from TRBV29-1 and TRBJ1-2; D is unclear. The CDR3 has 12 amino acids. The V gene lost 3 bases and the J gene lost 1 base, with 6 bases spanning the gap. Germline V gene data show CDR1 as SQVTM and CDR2 as ANQGSEA. In DNA form, the CDR3 reads TGCAGCGTTGAGGGTAATAACTATGGCTACACCTTC. Amino acids: CSVEGNNYGYTF. Complete variable domain (other parts from reference TRBV29-1 and TRBJ1-2): SAVISQKPSRDICQRGTSLTIQCQVDSQVTMMFWYRQQPGQSLTLIATANQGSEATYESGFVIDKFPISRPNLTFSTLTVSNMSPEDSSIYLCSVEGNNYGYTFGSGTRLTVV.

This clonotype was seen only once. Given a much more abundant clone one base away, this may be a read error. This chain uses TRBV18 with TRBJ2-2; D is perhaps TRBD2 (6 bases). The CDR3 is made up of 16 amino acids. Germline values: CDR1 KGHSH, CDR2 LQKENI. DNA of the CDR3: TGTGCCACCTCACCTAGGTTCGACGGGGGCACCGGGGAGCTGTTTTTT. Translation gives CATSPRFDGGTGELFF.

The chain recombines TRBV10-3 with TRBJ1-2; D is perhaps TRBD1 (5 bases). This CDR3 is 12 amino acids long. Germline CDR1 and CDR2: ENHRY and SYGVKD. V dropped 6 bases and J dropped 7 bases, with 12 bases sitting between them. The CDR3 DNA reads as TGTGCCATCAGGGGGGAGGGAACTGGCTACACCTTC. This translates into CAIRGEGTGYTF.

This clonotype was detected a few times. The chain uses TRBV20-1 and TRBJ2-1; 14 positions agree with TRBD2. Germline V gives CDR1 DFQATT, CDR2 SNEGSKA (reference sequence). This CDR3 contains 15 residues. With 6 bases clipped from V and 7 bases from J, the junction kept 8 bases outside the gene matches. The DNA for the CDR3 is TGCAGTGCAGGACTAGCGGGGGGCCGGGGGAATGAGCAGTTCTTC. Amino acids: CSAGLAGGRGNEQFF.

This rearrangement joins TRBV4-2 to TRBJ2-5; 9 positions match TRBD1. CDR1 and CDR2 from the germline V gene are LGHNA and YNFKEQ. The trim removed 8 bases at V and 4 bases at J, leaving 11 bases unmatched. The CDR3 is 15 residues long. CDR3 protein: CASCTVGDRVETQYF. CDR3 nucleotides: TGTGCCAGCTGCACGGTAGGGGACAGGGTAGAGACCCAGTACTTC.

This rearrangement joins TRBV5-5 to TRBJ2-3; no clear D. Germline CDR1 reads SGHKS; CDR2 reads YYEKEE (reference sequence). The CDR3 loop spans 11 amino acids. V was trimmed by 3 bases and J by 14 bases, leaving 13 bases between them. CDR3 in amino acids: CASSSTPHRYF. The CDR3 DNA follows: TGTGCCAGCAGCTCTACACCACACCGGTATTTT.

The V call is TRBV5-4, the J call TRBJ2-3; D is ambiguous. The CDR3 spans 13 residues. Germline assignment: CDR1 SGHNT and CDR2 YYREEE (reference sequence). V was pared by 7 bases and J by 8 bases, with 17 bases between. This chain's CDR3 is CASGSDPPGTQYF. The CDR3 nucleotides read TGTGCCAGCGGCTCTGACCCCCCGGGTACGCAGTATTTT.

This clonotype showed up just a few times. The gene calls are TRBV7-9 and TRBJ2-3, with D tentatively TRBD2 (6 bases). Germline lookup yields CDR1 SEHNR and CDR2 FQNEAQ (reference sequence). The V gene lost 0 bases and the J gene lost 7 bases, with 14 bases spanning the gap. This CDR3 has 15 amino acids. CDR3 loop: CASSLAGGTVNTQYF. CDR3 bases: TGTGCCAGCAGCTTAGCGGGAGGTACGGTTAATACGCAGTATTTT.

The chain uses TRBV9 and TRBJ2-5, with D perhaps TRBD1 (6 bases). CDR1 SGDLS and CDR2 YYNGEE come from the germline V gene. This CDR3 has 14 amino acids. The germline V and J ends were trimmed by 4 bases and 5 bases, with 15 bases remaining between them. The CDR3 is CASSTPGARETQYF. CDR3 sequence (DNA): TGTGCCAGCAGCACTCCAGGGGCAAGGGAGACCCAGTACTTC.

This clonotype was counted a few times. This rearrangement joins TRBV5-4 to TRBJ2-3; the D gene is possibly TRBD1 (6 bases). The V end was cut by 2 bases, the J end by 3 bases, with 16 bases between. There are 16 residues in the CDR3. Germline V gene sequence: CDR1 SGHNT, CDR2 YYREEE (reference sequence). DNA for the CDR3: TGTGCCAGCAGCTTAAAATTGGTTACAGGGACAGATACGCAGTATTTT. It translates to CASSLKLVTGTDTQYF.

This clonotype came up a few times. The J gene is TRBJ1-2, the V gene TRBV6-1; 9 nucleotides agree with TRBD1. Unmatched junction bases numbered 5, after V lost 5 bases and J lost 7 bases. Germline-derived CDR1 and CDR2 are MNHNS and SASEGT. This CDR3 is built from 13 residues. The CDR3 region has the DNA TGTGCCAGCAGTCGACAGGGGGAGTCTGGCTACACCTTC. Its protein is CASSRQGESGYTF.

This clonotype was recorded a few times. The V gene is TRBV11-1, the J gene TRBJ1-3; 8 bases are shared with TRBD1. The junction had 14 bases not matched to a gene; V was cut back by 6 bases and J by 1 base. The CDR3 is 18 residues long. The germline gives CDR1 SGHAT, CDR2 FQDESV (reference sequence). Here the CDR3 DNA reads TGTGCCAGCAGGGAGGGACAGGCACTCTATTCTTCTGGAAACACCATATATTTT. Translated: CASREGQALYSSGNTIYF.

The chain couples TRBV3-1 to TRBJ2-7, with 9 bases lining up with TRBD2. CDR1 is LGHDT, CDR2 YNNKEL, per germline (reference sequence). V trimming: 4 bases; J trimming: 2 bases; junction bases outside the gene matches: 6. This CDR3 is built from 15 residues. Here the CDR3 DNA reads TGTGCCAGCAGCCCCGGACTAGCGCGGACCTACGAGCAGTACTTC. Its protein product is CASSPGLARTYEQYF.

This rearrangement joins TRBV7-4 to TRBJ2-7; 8 positions match TRBD1. Per germline, CDR1 SGHVT and CDR2 SQSDAQ. Trimming at V came to 4 bases and at J to 6 bases, leaving 14 bases not matched to a gene. The CDR3 runs 16 residues. The CDR3 reads CASSSRQGCPMCEQYF. The CDR3 DNA reads as TGTGCCAGCAGCTCCCGACAGGGGTGCCCGATGTGCGAGCAGTACTTC.

The V and J genes are TRBV20-1 and TRBJ2-7, with D possibly being TRBD2 (5 bases). Germline V lookup: CDR1 DFQATT, CDR2 SNEGSKA (reference sequence). V was cut by 2 bases and J by 8 bases, with 22 bases left in between. This CDR3 region has 15 residues. The CDR3 coding sequence is TGCAGTGCTAGATCCCCCCGCGGGTTCGGCCATAAGCAGTACTTC. Translation: CSARSPRGFGHKQYF.

This clonotype has just a few counts. V usage is TRBV11-2 and J usage is TRBJ2-1; a weak D match, TRBD2 (5 bases). The CDR3 totals 15 residues. The germline CDR1 and CDR2 sequences are SGHAT and FQNNGV. V was trimmed by 0 bases and J by 7 bases, leaving 13 bases between them. The CDR3 DNA follows: TGTGCCAGCAGCTTAGAACCGGGGATCTTAAATGAGCAGTTCTTC. This sequence encodes CASSLEPGILNEQFF. Using reference TRBV11-2 and TRBJ2-1 for the parts outside the CDR3, the full variable domain is EAGVAQSPRYKIIEKRQSVAFWCNPISGHATLYWYQQILGQGPKLLIQFQNNGVVDDSQLPKDRFSAERLKGVDSTLKIQPAKLEDSAVYLCASSLEPGILNEQFFGPGTRLTVL.

This clonotype was recorded at least ten times. The CDR3 region is CASSPLTGSRQAFF. CDR3 DNA sequence: TGCGCCAGCAGCCCCCTGACAGGGTCTCGTCAAGCTTTCTTT. The V and J genes are TRBV5-1 and TRBJ1-1; 7 nucleotides align to TRBD1. With 4 bases clipped from V and 9 bases from J, the junction kept 12 bases outside the gene matches. The CDR3 sequence is 14 residues long. Germline CDR1 SGHRS, CDR2 YFSETQ.

The gene calls are TRBV7-9 and TRBJ2-7; 7 bases align to TRBD1. This CDR3 is built from 14 residues. Looked up from germline, CDR1 is SEHNR and CDR2 is FQNEAQ (reference sequence). The junction had 9 bases not matched to a gene; V was cut back by 5 bases and J by 5 bases. The DNA of the CDR3 is TGTGCCAGCAGCCCACAGGGGCTTAGTCACGAGCAGTACTTC. Its translation is CASSPQGLSHEQYF. The full variable domain, completed using reference TRBV7-9 and TRBJ2-7, is DTGVSQNPRHKITKRGQNVTFRCDPISEHNRLYWYRQTLGQGPEFLTYFQNEAQLEKSRLLSDRFSAERPKGSFSTLEIQRTEQGDSAMYLCASSPQGLSHEQYFGPGTRLTVT.

This clonotype was observed a few times. The V and J genes are TRBV20-1 and TRBJ2-1; D is ambiguous. Germline CDR1 is DFQATT and CDR2 is SNEGSKA (reference sequence). V was cut by 3 bases and J by 3 bases, with 9 bases left in between. This CDR3 has 13 residues. The CDR3, as DNA: TGCAGTGCTAGGGCCGAGAACTACAATGAGCAGTTCTTC. Translated: CSARAENYNEQFF.

This chain links TRBV20-1 with TRBJ1-3, with TRBD1 identical over 8 bases. The trim removed 5 bases at V and 3 bases at J, leaving 6 bases unmatched. CDR1 and CDR2 (germline): DFQATT, SNEGSKA (reference sequence). CDR3 length: 14 residues. The chain's CDR3 is CSAADRGRGNTIYF. CDR3 in DNA: TGCAGTGCTGCTGACAGGGGACGTGGAAACACCATATATTTT.

This clonotype was observed a few times. The rearrangement joins TRBV18 to TRBJ2-1, with 10 nucleotides matching TRBD2. Germline CDR1 is KGHSH and CDR2 is LQKENI. J was trimmed by 5 bases and V by 8 bases; bases with no gene match: 12. This CDR3 is built from 16 residues. CDR3 bases: TGTGCCAGCCCACGGGCTAGCGGGGGACCTAACAATGAGCAGTTCTTC. Translating gives CASPRASGGPNNEQFF.

This rearrangement joins TRBV3-1 to TRBJ1-5; TRBD1 aligns across 8 bases. Germline-derived CDR1 and CDR2 are LGHDT and YNNKEL (reference sequence). The CDR3 loop spans 17 amino acids. V dropped 1 base and J dropped 8; count of bases not matched to a gene: 13. CDR3 residues: CASSQGPFRGRKEPQHF. The CDR3 DNA follows: TGTGCCAGCAGCCAAGGACCATTCAGGGGGCGCAAGGAGCCCCAGCATTTT.

The chain combines TRBV27 with TRBJ1-4, with D hard to call. This CDR3 has 13 amino acids. Germline CDR1 and CDR2: MNHEY and SMNVEV (reference sequence). V lost 6 bases and J lost 4, with 9 bases in between. The CDR3 DNA reads TGTGCCAGCAGGGACGGTTATAATGAAAAACTGTTTTTT. Protein sequence: CASRDGYNEKLFF.

This clonotype was counted a few times. This chain connects TRBV7-9 to TRBJ2-2, with 8 bases identical to TRBD1. CDR1 and CDR2 from the germline V gene are SEHNR and FQNEAQ (reference sequence). There are 15 residues in the CDR3. The V gene end was trimmed by 5 bases and the J gene end by 1 base; junction bases not matched to a gene: 3. The CDR3 is CASSPGQVNTGELFF. CDR3 in DNA: TGTGCCAGCAGCCCGGGACAGGTGAACACCGGGGAGCTGTTTTTT. Using reference TRBV7-9 and TRBJ2-2 for the parts outside the CDR3, the full variable domain is DTGVSQNPRHKITKRGQNVTFRCDPISEHNRLYWYRQTLGQGPEFLTYFQNEAQLEKSRLLSDRFSAERPKGSFSTLEIQRTEQGDSAMYLCASSPGQVNTGELFFGEGSRLTVL.